Each of the 4 T cell receptor beta chains below was sequenced from the same sample in a study of regulatory T cells in long-lasting Graves disease. Library construction for TCR beta used iRepertoire HTBI primers and Arm-PCR of CDR3 regions. TCRdb passed the multiplex PCR reads through MiXCR, listing each CDR3 protein once. The sample comprises 350,000 to 450,000 distinct CDR3 sequences, 20% to 25% of which are singletons, and about a fifth rests with the top ten. Time point denoted: persistent/refractory GD, antithyroid drugs over 5 years with positive TRAb. From PBMCs, RNA was extracted and then used to make the TCR library. Specimen: peripheral blood mononuclear cells (PBMCs), collected when the disease was refractory, from a patient treated with antithyroid drugs. The source of these receptors is a female donor with Graves disease.

This clonotype was found once. The CDR3 bases are TGTGCCAGCAGGGGGGACAGGGTAGATACGCAGTATTTT. Protein product: CASRGDRVDTQYF. The V call is TRBV7-9, the J call TRBJ2-3; 9 nucleotides line up with TRBD1. Germline-derived CDR1 and CDR2 are SEHNR and FQNEAQ (reference sequence). The CDR3 is 13 residues long. V lost 6 bases to trimming and J lost 5 bases; unmatched junction nucleotides: 3.

This clonotype appeared a single time. CDR3: CACTPTSDYNEQFF. The DNA for the CDR3 is TGTGCCTGCACCCCGACTAGCGACTACAATGAGCAGTTCTTC. This rearrangement joins TRBV30 to TRBJ2-1; 8 positions agree with TRBD2. The CDR3 runs to 14 residues. The germline CDR1 and CDR2 sequences are GTSNPN and SVGIG (reference sequence). With 6 bases clipped from V and 3 bases from J, the junction kept 7 bases outside the gene matches.

This clonotype was seen more than once but under ten times. This CDR3 reads CASSIGGPADTQYF. The CDR3 DNA reads as TGTGCCAGCAGTATTGGGGGCCCGGCAGATACGCAGTATTTT. The chain is built from TRBV12-3 or TRBV12-4 and TRBJ2-3; possibly TRBD1 for D (6 bases). V was trimmed by 5 bases and J by 4 bases, leaving 13 bases between them. The CDR3 has 14 residues.

A word on this clonotype: It is likely a read error, because the conserved phenylalanine at the end of the CDR3 is missing. The chain recombines TRBV7-9 with TRBJ2-5; tentatively, D is TRBD1 or TRBD2 (5 bases each). The CDR3 is 14 residues long. Germline V lookup: CDR1 SEHNR, CDR2 FQNEAQ (reference sequence). The V end was cut by 0 bases, the J end by 4 bases, with 9 bases between. CDR3 region: CASSLASGLETQYL. For the CDR3, the DNA is TGTGCCAGCAGCTTAGCGTCGGGGCTAGAGACCCAGTACCTC.